The rows below give T cell receptor beta chains drawn from one sample of a study of T-cell memory formation after mild COVID-19. TCRdb independently ran MiXCR on the 5' RACE reads; one entry per CDR3 protein. The data hold 250,000 to 350,000 distinct CDR3 sequences, with approximately 20% observed a single time. The sample was PBMCs or a T cell subset sorted from them (not recorded which). The receptor set was obtained from a man aged 18 to 30 who had mild COVID-19 (a few samples of this study predate the infection). Cell type and time point are not known. The CDR3 runs from the conserved cysteine through the conserved F or W.

v_call,cdr3_aa
TRBV7-2,CASSPSSGASGGPRETQYF
TRBV18,CASSPPNQETQYF
TRBV4-3,CASSQDGADQPQHF
TRBV4-1,CASSHLVRAKNIQYF
TRBV7-8,CASSLPPIANTGELFF
TRBV4-1,CASGRGGANYGYTF
TRBV12-3/TRBV12-4,CASSFLDYGYTF
TRBV7-2,CASSLARGETEAFF
TRBV20-1,CSATTGGDEQFF
TRBV18,CASSPPSSVPGTEAFF
TRBV7-9,CASSSRQGSGEQYF
TRBV6-6,CASSQMDRGFYGYTF
TRBV12-3/TRBV12-4,CASSPPAGMGDTQYF
TRBV12-3/TRBV12-4,CASSFGGGNTQYF
TRBV27,CASIERGGYNEQFF
TRBV11-2,CASSYPGGSTDTQYF
TRBV5-1,CASSLMAEGGYTF
TRBV5-1,CASSLRPGDDNEQFF
TRBV10-1,CAISESRSVYEQYF
TRBV29-1,CSVGTSTDTQYF
TRBV11-1,CASSLGGGQGVRDTQYF
TRBV30,CAWGPGTSDTQYF
TRBV27,CASRGQGFNEQFF
TRBV7-8,CASSLRAAGQRETQYF
TRBV7-6,CASRPVAGEADTEAFF
TRBV6-5,CASSFLTGGETQYF
TRBV5-5,CASSSALTGTATNTEAFF
TRBV12-3/TRBV12-4,CASSFPGLAGNNEQFF
TRBV5-1,CASTGRGTRETQYF
TRBV7-2,CASSLEGTGQYF
TRBV4-1,CASSQEGLTNEKLFF
TRBV5-1,CASSQTDPEGELFF
TRBV11-2,CASSLIRGPNTGELFF
TRBV2,CASRVRPPNEQFF
TRBV27,CASSFSGRLNSPLHF
TRBV4-3,CASSQDARRRTDTEAFF
TRBV19,CASSTGIFGNTIYF
TRBV7-2,CASSLYLGPGGKETQYF
TRBV7-2,CASSLFSGYGETQYF
TRBV6-2/TRBV6-3,CASSWDREYTDTQYF
TRBV6-5,CASRSQGATGNTIYF
TRBV6-1,CASSEDMGHYNEQFF
TRBV7-3,CAIGLAGGKQFF
TRBV9,CASSVLEQEDEQFF
TRBV7-9,CASSAGQGNQPQHF
TRBV6-6,CASSTSQGAMFSPLHF